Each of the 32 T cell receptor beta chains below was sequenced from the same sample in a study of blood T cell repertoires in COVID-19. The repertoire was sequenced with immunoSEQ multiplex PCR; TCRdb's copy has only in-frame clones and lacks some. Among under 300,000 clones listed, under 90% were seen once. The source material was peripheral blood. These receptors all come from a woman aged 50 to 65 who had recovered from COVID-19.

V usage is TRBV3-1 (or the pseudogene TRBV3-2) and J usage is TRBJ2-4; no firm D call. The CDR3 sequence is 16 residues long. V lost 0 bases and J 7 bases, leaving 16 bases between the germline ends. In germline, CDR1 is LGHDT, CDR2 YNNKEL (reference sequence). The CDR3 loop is CASSQEPHWRRNIQYF. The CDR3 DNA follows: TGTGCCAGCAGCCAAGAACCACACTGGAGAAGGAACATTCAGTACTTC.

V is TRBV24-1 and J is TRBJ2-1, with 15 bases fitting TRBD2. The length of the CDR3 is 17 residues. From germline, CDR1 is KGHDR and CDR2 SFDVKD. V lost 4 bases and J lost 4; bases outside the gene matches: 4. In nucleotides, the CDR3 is TGTGCCACCAGTGACCCTGGACTAGCGGGAGGGTACAATGAGCAGTTCTTC. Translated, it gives CATSDPGLAGGYNEQFF.

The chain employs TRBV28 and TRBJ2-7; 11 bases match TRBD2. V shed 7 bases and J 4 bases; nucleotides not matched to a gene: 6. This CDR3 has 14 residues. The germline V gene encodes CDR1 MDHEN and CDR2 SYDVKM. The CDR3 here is CASTPGLAAYEQYF. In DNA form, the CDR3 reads TGTGCCAGCACCCCGGGACTAGCGGCTTACGAGCAGTACTTC.

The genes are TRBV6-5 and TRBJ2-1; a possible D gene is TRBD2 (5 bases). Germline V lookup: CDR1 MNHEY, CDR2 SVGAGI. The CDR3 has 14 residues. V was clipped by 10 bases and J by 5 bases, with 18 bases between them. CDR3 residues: CATYGGLLNNEQFF. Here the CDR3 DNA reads TGTGCCACCTACGGCGGACTCCTTAACAATGAGCAGTTCTTC.

For the CDR3, the DNA is TGTGCCAGCAGCGCCTCACCGGGACCCAGCGGGGGTACGCAGTATTTT. Protein: CASSASPGPSGGTQYF. The genes are TRBV9 and TRBJ2-3; 8 nucleotides align to TRBD2. Germline CDR1 is SGDLS and CDR2 is YYNGEE. The CDR3 has 16 residues. J gave up 8 bases and V 3 bases, and 14 bases lay outside the gene matches.

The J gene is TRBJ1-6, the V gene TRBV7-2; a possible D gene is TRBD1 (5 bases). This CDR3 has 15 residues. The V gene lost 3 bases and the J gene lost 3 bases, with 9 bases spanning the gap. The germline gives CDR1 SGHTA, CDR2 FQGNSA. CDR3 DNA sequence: TGTGCCAGCAGCTTGGGGCCTGACTATAATTCACCCCTCCACTTT. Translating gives CASSLGPDYNSPLHF.

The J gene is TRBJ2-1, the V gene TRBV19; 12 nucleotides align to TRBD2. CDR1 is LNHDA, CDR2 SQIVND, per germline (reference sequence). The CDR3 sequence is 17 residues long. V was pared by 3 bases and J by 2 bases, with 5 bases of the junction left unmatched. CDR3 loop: CASSILTSGGTYNEQFF. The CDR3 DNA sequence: TGTGCCAGTAGTATCCTGACTAGCGGGGGCACCTACAATGAGCAGTTCTTC. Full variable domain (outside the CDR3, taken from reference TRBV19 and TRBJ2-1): DGGITQSPKYLFRKEGQNVTLSCEQNLNHDAMYWYRQDPGQGLRLIYYSQIVNDFQKGDIAEGYSVSREKKESFPLTVTSAQKNPTAFYLCASSILTSGGTYNEQFFGPGTRLTVL.

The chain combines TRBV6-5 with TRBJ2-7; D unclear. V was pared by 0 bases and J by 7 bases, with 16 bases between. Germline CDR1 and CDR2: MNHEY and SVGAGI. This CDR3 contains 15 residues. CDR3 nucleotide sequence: TGTGCCAGCAGTTACTCGATCAGTCACAGTCTGGAGCAGTACTTC. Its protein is CASSYSISHSLEQYF.

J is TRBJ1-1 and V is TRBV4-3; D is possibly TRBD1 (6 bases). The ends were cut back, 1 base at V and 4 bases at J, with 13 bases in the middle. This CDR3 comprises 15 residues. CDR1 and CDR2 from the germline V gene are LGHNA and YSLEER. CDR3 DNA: TGCGCCAGCAGCCAAGCTAGGGGGGGGCGCACTGAAGCTTTCTTT. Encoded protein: CASSQARGGRTEAFF.

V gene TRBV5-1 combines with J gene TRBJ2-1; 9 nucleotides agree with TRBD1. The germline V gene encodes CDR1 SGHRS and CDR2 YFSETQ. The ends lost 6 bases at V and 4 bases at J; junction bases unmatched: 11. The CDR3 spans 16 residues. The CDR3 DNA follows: TGCGCCAGCACCACATCCCCGGGACAGGGATACAATGAGCAGTTCTTC. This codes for CASTTSPGQGYNEQFF.

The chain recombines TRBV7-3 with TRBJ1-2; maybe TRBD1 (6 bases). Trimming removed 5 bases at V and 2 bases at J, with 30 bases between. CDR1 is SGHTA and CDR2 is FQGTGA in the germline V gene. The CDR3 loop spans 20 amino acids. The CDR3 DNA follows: TGTGCCAGCAGCGCATCTAGCACGGGGGGCCAAGGTTCGTCGAACTATGGCTACACCTTC. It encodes CASSASSTGGQGSSNYGYTF.

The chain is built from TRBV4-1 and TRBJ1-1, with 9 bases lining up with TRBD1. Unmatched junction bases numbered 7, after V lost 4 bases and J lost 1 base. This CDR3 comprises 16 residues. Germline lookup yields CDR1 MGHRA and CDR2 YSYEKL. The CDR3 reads CASSLGQGSPNTEAFF. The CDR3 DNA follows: TGCGCCAGCAGCCTGGGACAGGGAAGTCCGAACACTGAAGCTTTCTTT.

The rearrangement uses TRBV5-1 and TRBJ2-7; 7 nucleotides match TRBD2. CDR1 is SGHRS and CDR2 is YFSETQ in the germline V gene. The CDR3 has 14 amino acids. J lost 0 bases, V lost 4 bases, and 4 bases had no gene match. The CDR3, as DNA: TGCGCCAGCAGCCCTGGACTAGTCTCCTACGAGCAGTACTTC. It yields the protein CASSPGLVSYEQYF.

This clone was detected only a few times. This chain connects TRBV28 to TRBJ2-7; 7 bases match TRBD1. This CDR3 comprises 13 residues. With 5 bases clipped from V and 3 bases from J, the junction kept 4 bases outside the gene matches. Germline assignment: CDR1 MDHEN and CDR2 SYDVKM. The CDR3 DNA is TGTGCCAGCAGTCGCGGACAGGACTACGAGCAGTACTTC. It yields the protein CASSRGQDYEQYF.

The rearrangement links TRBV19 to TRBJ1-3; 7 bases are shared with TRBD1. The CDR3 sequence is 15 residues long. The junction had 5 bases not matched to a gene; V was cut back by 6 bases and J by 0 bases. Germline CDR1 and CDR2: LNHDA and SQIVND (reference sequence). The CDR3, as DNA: TGTGCCAGTAGGCCGGACAGGTTCTCTGGAAACACCATATATTTT. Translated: CASRPDRFSGNTIYF. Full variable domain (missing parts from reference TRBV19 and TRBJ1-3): DGGITQSPKYLFRKEGQNVTLSCEQNLNHDAMYWYRQDPGQGLRLIYYSQIVNDFQKGDIAEGYSVSREKKESFPLTVTSAQKNPTAFYLCASRPDRFSGNTIYFGEGSWLTVV.

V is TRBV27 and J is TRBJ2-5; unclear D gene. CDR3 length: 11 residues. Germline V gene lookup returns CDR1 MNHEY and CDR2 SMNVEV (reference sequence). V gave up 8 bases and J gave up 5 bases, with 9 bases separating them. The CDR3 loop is CASRGSETQYF. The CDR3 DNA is TGTGCCAGCCGCGGATCGGAGACCCAGTACTTC.

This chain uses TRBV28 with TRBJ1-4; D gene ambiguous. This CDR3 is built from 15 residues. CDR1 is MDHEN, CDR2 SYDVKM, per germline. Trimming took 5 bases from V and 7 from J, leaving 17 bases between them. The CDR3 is CASSANRGRSEKLFF. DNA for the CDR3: TGTGCCAGCAGTGCGAACCGGGGTCGGAGTGAAAAACTGTTTTTT.

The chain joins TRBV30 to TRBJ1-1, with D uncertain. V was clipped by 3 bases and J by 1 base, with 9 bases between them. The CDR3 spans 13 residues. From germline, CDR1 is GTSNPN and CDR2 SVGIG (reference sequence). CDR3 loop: CAWRPQPNTEAFF. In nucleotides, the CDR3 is TGTGCCTGGAGGCCACAGCCGAACACTGAAGCTTTCTTT.

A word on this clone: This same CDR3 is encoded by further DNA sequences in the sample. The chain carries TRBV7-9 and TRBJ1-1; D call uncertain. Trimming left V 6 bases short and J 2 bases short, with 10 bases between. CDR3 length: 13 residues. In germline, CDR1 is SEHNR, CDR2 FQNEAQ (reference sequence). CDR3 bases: TGTGCCAGCAGTCTCACGGGTAACACTGAAGCTTTCTTT. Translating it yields CASSLTGNTEAFF.

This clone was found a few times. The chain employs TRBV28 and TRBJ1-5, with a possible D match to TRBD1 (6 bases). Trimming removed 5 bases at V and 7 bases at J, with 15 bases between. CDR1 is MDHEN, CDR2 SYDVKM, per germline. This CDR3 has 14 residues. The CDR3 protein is CASSKGGGSQPQHF. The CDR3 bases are TGTGCCAGCAGTAAAGGGGGGGGCAGCCAGCCCCAGCATTTT.

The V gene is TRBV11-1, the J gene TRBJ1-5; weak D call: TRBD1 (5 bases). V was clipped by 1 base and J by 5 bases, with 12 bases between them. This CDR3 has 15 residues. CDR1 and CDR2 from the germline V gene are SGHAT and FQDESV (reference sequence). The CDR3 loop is CASSLDPTDYQPQHF. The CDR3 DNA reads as TGTGCCAGCAGCTTAGACCCGACAGACTATCAGCCCCAGCATTTT.

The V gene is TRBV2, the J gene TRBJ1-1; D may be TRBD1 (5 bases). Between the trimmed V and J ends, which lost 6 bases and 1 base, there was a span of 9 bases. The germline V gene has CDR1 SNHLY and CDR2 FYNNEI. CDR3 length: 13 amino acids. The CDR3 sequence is CASSPGWNTEAFF. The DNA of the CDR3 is TGTGCCAGCAGCCCAGGGTGGAACACTGAAGCTTTCTTT.

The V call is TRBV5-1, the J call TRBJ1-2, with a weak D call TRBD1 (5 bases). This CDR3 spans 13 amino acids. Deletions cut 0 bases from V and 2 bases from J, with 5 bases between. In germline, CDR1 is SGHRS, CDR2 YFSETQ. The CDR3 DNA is TGCGCCAGCAGCTTGGACAGGAACTATGGCTACACCTTC. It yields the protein CASSLDRNYGYTF.

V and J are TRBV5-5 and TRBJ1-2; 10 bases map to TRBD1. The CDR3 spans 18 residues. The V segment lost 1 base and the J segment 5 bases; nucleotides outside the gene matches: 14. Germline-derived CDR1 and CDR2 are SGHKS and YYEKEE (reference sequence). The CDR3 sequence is CASSLTMVGQGTLYGYTF. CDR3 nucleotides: TGTGCCAGCAGCTTGACCATGGTGGGACAGGGGACGCTATATGGCTACACCTTC.

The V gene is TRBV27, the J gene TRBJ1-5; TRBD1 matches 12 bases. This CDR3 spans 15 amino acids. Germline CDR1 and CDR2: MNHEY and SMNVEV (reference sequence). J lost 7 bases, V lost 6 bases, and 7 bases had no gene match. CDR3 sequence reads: CASSSGTGGRQPQHF. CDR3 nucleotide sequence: TGTGCCAGCAGCTCCGGGACAGGGGGCCGACAGCCCCAGCATTTT.

CDR3 in DNA: TGTGCCATCAGTGAGTCCGGGGAAACTGGAAACACCATATATTTT. Protein product: CAISESGETGNTIYF. The V and J genes are TRBV10-3 and TRBJ1-3; D call uncertain. The germline V and J ends were trimmed by 0 bases and 2 bases, with 8 bases remaining between them. The CDR3 covers 15 residues. From germline, CDR1 is ENHRY and CDR2 SYGVKD.

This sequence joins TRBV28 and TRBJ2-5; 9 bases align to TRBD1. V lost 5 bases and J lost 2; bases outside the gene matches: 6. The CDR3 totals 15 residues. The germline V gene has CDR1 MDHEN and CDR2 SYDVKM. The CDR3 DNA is TGTGCCAGCAGTCTAACAGGGGGCCAGCAAGAGACCCAGTACTTC. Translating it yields CASSLTGGQQETQYF.

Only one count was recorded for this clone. For the CDR3, the DNA is TGTGCCAGCAGCAACTCTGGGGCCAACGTCCTGACTTTC. Translating it yields CASSNSGANVLTF. The chain carries TRBV6-1 and TRBJ2-6; D is ambiguous. Looked up from germline, CDR1 is MNHNS and CDR2 is SASEGT. The CDR3 length is 13 residues. Trimming removed 6 bases at V and 0 bases at J, with 3 bases between.

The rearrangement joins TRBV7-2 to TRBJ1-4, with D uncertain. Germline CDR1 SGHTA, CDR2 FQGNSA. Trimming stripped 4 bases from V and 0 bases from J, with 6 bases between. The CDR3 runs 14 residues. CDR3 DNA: TGTGCCAGCAGCTCCAGTTCAACTAATGAAAAACTGTTTTTT. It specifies CASSSSSTNEKLFF.

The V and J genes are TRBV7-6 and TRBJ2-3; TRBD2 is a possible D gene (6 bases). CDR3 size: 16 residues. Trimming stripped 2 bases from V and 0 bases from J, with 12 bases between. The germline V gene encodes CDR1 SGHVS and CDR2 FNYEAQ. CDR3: CASSLTPGLSTDTQYF. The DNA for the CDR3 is TGTGCCAGCAGCTTAACCCCGGGACTCAGCACAGATACGCAGTATTTT.

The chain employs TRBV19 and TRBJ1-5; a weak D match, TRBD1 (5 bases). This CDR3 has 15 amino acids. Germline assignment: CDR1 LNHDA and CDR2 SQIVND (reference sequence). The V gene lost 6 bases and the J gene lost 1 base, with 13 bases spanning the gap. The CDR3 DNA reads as TGTGCCAGTAGCCCATGGGGCGAAAGCAATCAGCCCCAGCATTTT. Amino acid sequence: CASSPWGESNQPQHF.

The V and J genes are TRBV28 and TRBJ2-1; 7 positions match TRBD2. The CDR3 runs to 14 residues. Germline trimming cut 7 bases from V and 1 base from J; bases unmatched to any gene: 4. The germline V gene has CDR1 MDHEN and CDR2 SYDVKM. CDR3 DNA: TGTGCCAGCAAACCGGGGGGTTCCTACAATGAGCAGTTCTTC. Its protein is CASKPGGSYNEQFF.